This T cell receptor (beta chain) was obtained from a study of a mutant IDH1 vaccine in newly diagnosed glioma. This CDR3 region has 15 residues. CDR1 is MNHEY, CDR2 SMNVEV, per germline (reference sequence). With V trimmed by 1 base and J by 5 bases, 7 bases remained unmatched. Time point here: week 35, safety follow-up. Alongside topical imiquimod, each dose of vaccine comprised 300 ug of mutant IDH1 20-mer peptide. Each patient was administered eight vaccinations, scheduled in weeks 1, 3, 5, 7, 11, 15, 19 and 23. The assay was immunoSEQ multiplex PCR, and TCRdb's table has in-frame clones only and misses some. The sample contains about 68,000 clones, 84% of which appear only once. Overall study findings and caveats: Of all patients, 85% to 95% showed vaccine-induced immune responses.

As concerns this clone: Its antigen is unidentified.

The chain links TRBV27 to TRBJ2-7, with TRBD2 matching 8 bases. The sample consisted of PBMCs, taken from a glioma patient whose treatment included an IDH1 peptide vaccine. The source is a man aged 18 to 30 with glioma. This chain's CDR3 is CASSLLTGGPNEQYF. The CDR3 DNA reads TGTGCCAGCAGTTTATTGACGGGAGGGCCAAACGAGCAGTACTTC.